A single sample gave rise to the 11 T cell receptor beta chains below, sequenced in a study of human T cells and chemical hapten exposure. TCRdb re-analysed the RACE reads in MiXCR, keeping a single row per CDR3 protein. The sample records about 340,000 distinct CDR3 sequences, approximately 6.3% being singletons. The time point denotes: patch test 1, 2 weeks after DPC sensitization. Regarding treatment: therapeutic diphenylcyclopropenone sensitization with weekly scalp DPC. Sequenced material: whole blood, taken in connection with sensitization to the hapten diphenylcyclopropenone (DPC). The source of these receptors is a woman aged 18-29 years with alopecia areata. Some clones in this sample may be carry-over from other donors' samples.

This clonotype was seen repeatedly, ten times or more. This chain joins TRBV4-2 and TRBJ2-1; D unresolved. V lost 0 bases, J lost 10 bases, and 13 bases lay in between. The CDR3 is made up of 14 amino acids. In germline, CDR1 is LGHNA, CDR2 YNFKEQ. The CDR3 DNA is TGTGCCAGCAGCCAAGATCTAATTGGCGGCGAGCAGTTCTTC. Amino acid sequence: CASSQDLIGGEQFF.

There are a few counts of this clonotype. V usage is TRBV12-3 or TRBV12-4 and J usage is TRBJ1-1; D not resolved. V shed 6 bases and J shed 3 bases, with 11 bases lying between them. CDR3 length equals 13 residues. CDR3 DNA: TGTGCCAGCAGGTACACCATGGACACTGAAGCTTTCTTT. This encodes CASRYTMDTEAFF.

This clonotype has more than one count but fewer than ten. The chain employs TRBV14 and TRBJ1-1; TRBD1 aligns across 9 bases. The CDR3 is 15 amino acids. The ends lost 2 bases at V and 1 base at J; junction bases unmatched: 2. Germline V CDR1 and CDR2: SGHDN, FVKESK. The CDR3: CASSQWTGANTEAFF. The CDR3 DNA follows: TGTGCCAGCAGCCAATGGACAGGGGCGAACACTGAAGCTTTCTTT.

This clonotype was detected many times. The chain carries TRBV12-3 or TRBV12-4 and TRBJ2-2; unclear D gene. Trimming shortened V by 8 bases and J by 4 bases, and 5 bases separated the two germline ends. The CDR3 spans 11 residues. The CDR3 reads CASQTTGELFF. DNA of the CDR3: TGTGCCAGCCAGACCACCGGGGAGCTGTTTTTT.

The genes are TRBV12-3 or TRBV12-4 and TRBJ2-3; 11 bases agree with TRBD2. V lost 7 bases to trimming and J lost 6 bases; unmatched junction nucleotides: 3. The CDR3 length is 13 residues. CDR3 DNA sequence: TGTGCCAGCATGACTAGCGGGACTGATACGCAGTATTTT. Its protein is CASMTSGTDTQYF.

This clonotype has just a few counts. V usage is TRBV9 and J usage is TRBJ1-1; TRBD1 is a possible D gene (6 bases). Germline loops: CDR1 SGDLS, CDR2 YYNGEE. Trimming stripped 3 bases from V and 8 bases from J, with 17 bases between. The CDR3 covers 14 residues. CDR3 in DNA: TGTGCCAGCAGCGCGAACAGGGTTATGGGGGAAGCTTTCTTT. Protein product: CASSANRVMGEAFF.

This clonotype has a count of ten or more. This chain uses TRBV7-9 with TRBJ1-1; 7 bases match TRBD1. V lost 1 base and J lost 4; bases outside the gene matches: 0. The CDR3 length is 13 residues. CDR1 is SEHNR, CDR2 FQNEAQ, per germline (reference sequence). In nucleotides, the CDR3 is TGTGCCAGCAGCTTAGAGGGGGCCACTGAAGCTTTCTTT. It specifies CASSLEGATEAFF.

This clonotype has ten or more counts. This chain uses TRBV20-1 with TRBJ1-6, with a possible D match to TRBD1 (5 bases). Germline V CDR1 and CDR2: DFQATT, SNEGSKA (reference sequence). The germline V and J ends were trimmed by 6 bases and 4 bases, with 10 bases remaining between them. This CDR3 is built from 13 residues. The CDR3 coding sequence is TGCAGTGCCCACCAGGGATATAATTCACCCCTCCACTTT. Protein: CSAHQGYNSPLHF.

V and J are TRBV27 and TRBJ1-2, with 10 bases identical to TRBD1. There are 12 residues in the CDR3. CDR1 is MNHEY, CDR2 SMNVEV, per germline (reference sequence). With V trimmed by 10 bases and J by 5 bases, 4 bases remained unmatched. CDR3 residues: CATRQGAYGYTF. The CDR3 nucleotides are TGTGCCACCCGACAGGGGGCGTATGGCTACACCTTC.

The chain recombines TRBV6-5 with TRBJ2-3; 8 bases line up with TRBD1. This CDR3 is built from 17 residues. CDR1 and CDR2 (germline): MNHEY, SVGAGI. Trimming took 4 bases from V and 0 from J; bases not matched to a gene: 9. In nucleotides, the CDR3 is TGTGCCAGCAGTTCTAGTGTGGGACAGGAAAGCACAGATACGCAGTATTTT. Translation: CASSSSVGQESTDTQYF.

To note about this clonotype: The germline gene is not matched at one end of the junction; a read error may be the cause. The V and J genes are TRBV12-3 or TRBV12-4 and TRBJ1-5, with D unclear. This CDR3 region has 13 residues. DNA for the CDR3: TGTGCCAGCAATTTAGGAGGGTATCAGCCCCAGCATTTT. Encoded protein: CASNLGGYQPQHF.